This T cell receptor beta chain appears in the sequencing data of a study of T cell clonality in common variable immunodeficiency. V lost 5 bases, J lost 3 bases, and 8 bases stayed unmatched. Germline CDR1 LNHDA, CDR2 SQIVND (reference sequence). The CDR3 loop spans 15 amino acids. Profiling relied on immunoSEQ multiplex PCR, and the TCRdb table lists in-frame clones only, not all of them. The sample contains about 44,000 clones, none occurring once; about 10% lies in the top ten. General observations from the study: Compared with healthy controls, CVID subjects showed increased TCRbeta clonality, mostly in about a third. Authors noted CVID clonality's cause needs subpopulation repertoire sequencing. Reportedly, TCR beta sequences from common variable immunodeficiency showed fewer deletions and N-nucleotide insertions.

Ten or more counts support this clone. The antigen is undetermined. The missing CDR3 end, 3 residues past where the read stops, is filled in from the germline J gene. Patients and controls were mostly of Caucasian heritage. The TCR comes from a person aged 18 to 69 in good health. The rearrangement uses TRBV19 and TRBJ2-7; 9 bases are a match to TRBD2. Sequencing was performed on peripheral blood mononuclear cells. The CDR3 protein is CASSGAAGGRYEQYF. The sequenced CDR3 bases are TGTGCCAGTAGTGGAGCGGCGGGAGGGCGCTACGAG.